This entry lists 26 T cell receptor beta chains sequenced from one sample in a study of cytotoxic CD8 clonotypes in ibrutinib-treated CLL. The method was immunoSEQ multiplex PCR; TCRdb's version includes in-frame clones alone and lacks a portion of them. The sample lists roughly 130,000 clones; approximately 89% were seen once. Specimen: PBMCs, collected after 12 months of ibrutinib treatment. The receptors stem from a human donor with chronic lymphocytic leukemia.

This clone was seen only once. The V call is TRBV9, the J call TRBJ2-3; D possibly matches TRBD1 or TRBD2 (5 bases each). V lost 3 bases and J 1 base, leaving 15 bases between the germline ends. The CDR3 spans 16 residues. CDR1 is SGDLS and CDR2 is YYNGEE in the germline V gene. The CDR3 reads CASSEGTGRGTDTQYF. CDR3 in DNA: TGTGCCAGCAGCGAGGGGACGGGGCGGGGCACAGATACGCAGTATTTT.

The V gene is TRBV5-1, the J gene TRBJ1-1; D is unresolved. Germline CDR1 is SGHRS and CDR2 is YFSETQ. The CDR3 has 15 residues. V gave up 0 bases and J gave up 7 bases, with 16 bases separating them. The CDR3 DNA is TGCGCCAGCAGCTTGGATGGGCGGATCGACGGTGAAGCTTTCTTT. The encoded protein is CASSLDGRIDGEAFF.

The DNA of the CDR3 is TGTGCCAGCAGCTTAGCGTGGGGAATGGACACAGATACGCAGTATTTT. Its translation: CASSLAWGMDTDTQYF. The V gene is TRBV7-9, the J gene TRBJ2-3; D is undetermined. The V gene lost 0 bases and the J gene lost 2 bases, with 12 bases spanning the gap. The CDR3 length is 16 residues. Germline CDR1 SEHNR, CDR2 FQNEAQ (reference sequence).

J is TRBJ2-7 and V is TRBV18, with D hard to call. V dropped 4 bases and J dropped 5 bases, with 9 bases sitting between them. This CDR3 has 12 residues. Looked up from germline, CDR1 is KGHSH and CDR2 is LQKENI. CDR3 DNA sequence: TGTGCCAGCTCACGTAGTACGGACGAGCAGTACTTC. This encodes CASSRSTDEQYF.

V and J are TRBV5-6 and TRBJ2-4; D perhaps matches TRBD1 (6 bases). The CDR3 runs 17 residues. CDR1 is SGHDT and CDR2 is YYEEEE in the germline V gene. Trimming took off 4 bases at V and 0 bases at J, with 17 bases between the two ends. The chain's CDR3 is CASSPVGQILAKNIQYF. CDR3 DNA: TGTGCCAGCAGCCCGGTTGGACAGATACTAGCCAAAAACATTCAGTACTTC.

This clone came up a few times. This chain connects TRBV7-9 to TRBJ2-7; a possible D gene is TRBD2 (5 bases). The germline CDR1 and CDR2 sequences are SEHNR and FQNEAQ (reference sequence). CDR3 length: 14 amino acids. V lost 2 bases and J 2 bases, leaving 10 bases between the germline ends. The CDR3, as DNA: TGTGCCAGCAGCTTAACGGGAACCACCTACGAGCAGTACTTC. Translating gives CASSLTGTTYEQYF.

The CDR3 spells CASSLGGQPYEQYF. DNA of the CDR3: TGTGCCAGCAGTTTAGGGGGACAACCCTACGAGCAGTACTTC. The rearrangement joins TRBV28 to TRBJ2-7, with a possible D match to TRBD1 (6 bases). This CDR3 contains 14 residues. With 2 bases removed from V and 2 bases from J, the gap between germline ends came to 10 bases. The germline V gene encodes CDR1 MDHEN and CDR2 SYDVKM.

The chain combines TRBV7-2 with TRBJ2-3; D may be TRBD1 (6 bases). V was clipped by 6 bases and J by 7 bases, with 14 bases between them. The CDR3 extends over 13 amino acids. CDR1 SGHTA and CDR2 FQGNSA come from the germline V gene. The CDR3 spells CASSRGSGNTQYF. CDR3 in DNA: TGTGCCAGCAGTAGGGGGAGTGGGAATACGCAGTATTTT.

In this sample, this clone turned up once. The rearrangement uses TRBV30 and TRBJ2-7; 8 bases match TRBD1. Unmatched junction bases numbered 8, after V lost 4 bases and J lost 0 bases. The CDR3 contains 15 residues. CDR1 and CDR2 (germline): GTSNPN, SVGIG (reference sequence). The CDR3 spells CAWNNPTGASYEQYF. The CDR3 DNA sequence: TGTGCCTGGAATAACCCGACAGGGGCCTCCTACGAGCAGTACTTC.

The V call is TRBV10-3, the J call TRBJ1-2, with D uncertain. Between the trimmed V and J ends, which lost 6 bases and 0 bases, there was a span of 17 bases. CDR3 length equals 16 residues. The germline V gene encodes CDR1 ENHRY and CDR2 SYGVKD. CDR3 sequence (DNA): TGTGCCATCAGCCCCCGGGAGATCGGCCCTAACTATGGCTACACCTTC. It yields the protein CAISPREIGPNYGYTF.

This clone appeared a single time. The chain is built from TRBV13 and TRBJ2-2; D tentatively fits TRBD1 or TRBD2 (5 bases each). The CDR3 is made up of 14 amino acids. The V gene's germline CDR1 is PRHDT and CDR2 FYEKMQ (reference sequence). The V end lost 9 bases, the J end lost 3 bases, and 14 bases lay between the germline ends. Here the CDR3 DNA reads TGTGCCAGTGGGACCCGACCGGACACCGGGGAGCTGTTTTTT. Protein: CASGTRPDTGELFF.

This clone was seen a single time. V is TRBV2 and J is TRBJ1-5; D might be TRBD1 (5 bases). Germline V gene data show CDR1 as SNHLY and CDR2 as FYNNEI. V shed 6 bases and J shed 11 bases, with 11 bases lying between them. CDR3 length equals 11 residues. The CDR3 DNA reads as TGTGCCAGCAGGGGGGTGGGGGCCCAGCATTTT. It encodes CASRGVGAQHF.

This chain joins TRBV12-5 and TRBJ2-1; TRBD2 agrees at 10 bases. V trimming: 8 bases; J trimming: 7 bases; junction bases outside the gene matches: 8. The CDR3 length is 14 residues. Germline V gene data show CDR1 as LGHNT and CDR2 as FRNRAP. The CDR3 DNA is TGTGCTAGTAAGACGGAGCGGGAGGGGAATGAGCAGTTCTTC. Protein product: CASKTEREGNEQFF.

This chain uses TRBV19 with TRBJ2-5; 7 bases are a match to TRBD1. The V and J ends lost 5 bases and 7 bases, in that order; junction bases with no gene match: 7. The CDR3 spans 13 residues. CDR1 and CDR2 (germline): LNHDA, SQIVND (reference sequence). The CDR3 sequence: CASSYDRAGTQYF. Written as DNA, the CDR3 is TGTGCCAGTAGTTACGACAGGGCCGGGACCCAGTACTTC.

CDR3 residues: CASSLSSSHYNEQFF. CDR3 bases: TGTGCCAGCAGCTTAAGCAGCTCCCACTACAATGAGCAGTTCTTC. This rearrangement joins TRBV7-3 to TRBJ2-1; D not certain. CDR3 length equals 15 residues. Germline V gene lookup returns CDR1 SGHTA and CDR2 FQGTGA. The V end lost 1 base, the J end lost 3 bases, and 10 bases lay between the germline ends.

The V call is TRBV5-1, the J call TRBJ2-5; maybe TRBD1 (5 bases). This CDR3 has 18 residues. Germline V CDR1 and CDR2: SGHRS, YFSETQ. V shed 4 bases and J shed 1 base, with 23 bases lying between them. The CDR3 protein is CASSLGWQGRPIQETQYF. The CDR3 bases are TGCGCCAGCAGCCTGGGATGGCAGGGTCGTCCGATCCAAGAGACCCAGTACTTC.

The V gene is TRBV5-1, the J gene TRBJ2-1; D remains ambiguous. There are 14 residues in the CDR3. In germline, CDR1 is SGHRS, CDR2 YFSETQ. Trimming left V 1 base short and J 4 bases short, with 9 bases between. Written as DNA, the CDR3 is TGCGCCAGCAGCTTGTATGGGTCATACAATGAGCAGTTCTTC. It yields the protein CASSLYGSYNEQFF.

This clone was counted a single time. The chain uses TRBV7-9 and TRBJ1-2; D remains unclear. Germline V gene data show CDR1 as SEHNR and CDR2 as FQNEAQ (reference sequence). Trimming cost V 2 bases and J 8 bases, with 12 bases left between them. This CDR3 is 13 amino acids long. The CDR3 spells CASSLQSGEGYTF. CDR3 bases: TGTGCCAGCAGCTTACAGTCCGGGGAGGGCTACACCTTC.

The chain joins TRBV28 to TRBJ1-2; possibly TRBD1 for D (5 bases). The V gene's germline CDR1 is MDHEN and CDR2 SYDVKM. This CDR3 is 14 amino acids long. The ends were cut back, 6 bases at V and 4 bases at J, with 15 bases in the middle. In DNA form, the CDR3 reads TGTGCCAGCAGCCTTCCCAGGGAGAGCTATGGCTACACCTTC. This gives the protein CASSLPRESYGYTF.

The V and J genes are TRBV27 and TRBJ2-1; TRBD2 might be the D (6 bases). The CDR3 contains 13 residues. Germline CDR1 is MNHEY and CDR2 is SMNVEV (reference sequence). V was shortened by 6 bases and J by 6 bases, with 12 bases between the two germline ends. CDR3 bases: TGTGCCAGCAGCCAAGGACTAATCAATGAGCAGTTCTTC. Protein: CASSQGLINEQFF.

The chain combines TRBV25-1 with TRBJ1-4, with TRBD1 as a possible D gene (5 bases). The CDR3 contains 14 residues. Germline CDR1 MGHDK, CDR2 SYGVNS. V was clipped by 6 bases and J by 6 bases, with 14 bases between them. The CDR3 is CASSRPGGDEKLFF. CDR3 coding DNA: TGTGCCAGCAGCCGTCCGGGGGGAGATGAAAAACTGTTTTTT. Supplemented by reference TRBV25-1 and TRBJ1-4, the full variable domain reads EADIYQTPRYLVIGTGKKITLECSQTMGHDKMYWYQQDPGMELHLIHYSYGVNSTEKGDLSSESTVSRIRTEHFPLTLESARPSHTSQYLCASSRPGGDEKLFFGSGTQLSVL.

The rearrangement links TRBV29-1 to TRBJ2-2; a possible D gene is TRBD1 (5 bases). V gave up 7 bases and J gave up 0 bases, with 9 bases separating them. The CDR3 extends over 13 amino acids. Germline values: CDR1 SQVTM, CDR2 ANQGSEA. Here the CDR3 reads CSAWTPNTGELFF. CDR3 coding DNA: TGCAGCGCCTGGACACCGAACACCGGGGAGCTGTTTTTT.

The J gene is TRBJ2-5, the V gene TRBV5-5; D is undetermined. Germline V gene data show CDR1 as SGHKS and CDR2 as YYEKEE (reference sequence). Trimming cost V 1 base and J 5 bases, with 6 bases left between them. This CDR3 has 12 residues. The DNA for the CDR3 is TGTGCCAGCAGCTTGCCCGCCGAGACCCAGTACTTC. Residues: CASSLPAETQYF.

The chain links TRBV19 to TRBJ2-2; 8 bases are shared with TRBD1. CDR1 is LNHDA and CDR2 is SQIVND in the germline V gene (reference sequence). V gave up 9 bases and J gave up 1 base; unmatched junction bases: 4. This CDR3 comprises 14 residues. The CDR3 sequence is CASTTGGNTGELFF. CDR3 coding DNA: TGTGCCAGCACCACAGGGGGGAACACCGGGGAGCTGTTTTTT.

The J gene is TRBJ1-1, the V gene TRBV25-1; D is unclear. This CDR3 comprises 14 residues. V lost 3 bases, J lost 6 bases, and 14 bases lay in between. From germline, CDR1 is MGHDK and CDR2 SYGVNS. The CDR3 bases are TGTGCCAGCAGTGATCAGCGTCAGGTGTCTGAAGCTTTCTTT. Translation: CASSDQRQVSEAFF.

V usage is TRBV19 and J usage is TRBJ2-7; 8 bases agree with TRBD2. CDR3 length: 15 residues. Germline V gives CDR1 LNHDA, CDR2 SQIVND (reference sequence). The junction had 7 bases not matched to a gene; V was cut back by 4 bases and J by 2 bases. The CDR3 loop reads CASSNGRGLTYEQYF. The CDR3 bases are TGTGCCAGTAGTAACGGGAGGGGCCTGACCTACGAGCAGTACTTC.